This TCR beta chain is from a study of cytomegalovirus exposure and HLA in healthy donors. Germline lookup yields CDR1 SGDLS and CDR2 YYNGEE. The ends were cut back, 2 bases at V and 5 bases at J, with 10 bases in the middle. This CDR3 comprises 14 residues. Worth noting for this clone: Its specificity is not known.

Study-wide points: Generally TCR sequences proved uncommon, though certain public TCRs appeared in numerous donors.

The donors were members of the approximately 120-subject validation cohort (separate from the roughly 660-subject first cohort). Produced via immunoSEQ multiplex PCR; TCRdb's table is partial and in-frame only. Of about 220,000 clones listed, around 90% were seen once; the top ten hold approximately 1%. This TCR was sampled from a woman between 18 and 29 years old in good health and CMV-seronegative. The chain is built from TRBV9 and TRBJ1-4, with D possibly TRBD1 on 5 matching bases. Input material: PBMCs. Here the CDR3 reads CASSVPGSNEKLFF. The DNA of the CDR3 is TGTGCCAGCAGCGTTCCAGGGTCGAATGAAAAACTGTTTTTT. Combining the CDR3 with reference TRBV9 and TRBJ1-4 gives the whole variable domain DSGVTQTPKHLITATGQRVTLRCSPRSGDLSVYWYQQSLDQGLQFLIQYYNGEERAKGNILERFSAQQFPDLHSELNLSSLELGDSALYFCASSVPGSNEKLFFGSGTQLSVL.